These 4 T cell receptor beta chains originate from one sample sequenced in a study of T cell clones after liver transplantation. Here immunoSEQ multiplex PCR was the method, and the copy in TCRdb shows in-frame clones only, minus some. The sample shows approximately 75,000 clones, under 90% of them seen only once. The sample consisted of CD4+ T cells from blood, taken 12 months after liver transplant. All receptors derive from a human patient who received a liver transplant. The graft donor may have contributed some T cells.

The rearrangement joins TRBV4-1 to TRBJ1-5, with D perhaps matching TRBD1 (6 bases). The germline gives CDR1 MGHRA, CDR2 YSYEKL. CDR3 length equals 16 residues. Trimming cost V 5 bases and J 2 bases, with 16 bases left between them. CDR3 in amino acids: CASSTKQGWGNQPQHF. The CDR3 DNA reads as TGCGCCAGCAGCACCAAACAGGGCTGGGGCAATCAGCCCCAGCATTTT.

This clone came up many times. The CDR3 DNA sequence: TGTGCCAGCAGCTTCAGTCCCGGGACAGCGCCGGGCTACAATGAGCAGTTCTTC. Protein product: CASSFSPGTAPGYNEQFF. The V call is TRBV7-6, the J call TRBJ2-1; 7 nucleotides agree with TRBD1. Germline CDR1 is SGHVS and CDR2 is FNYEAQ. The CDR3 contains 18 residues. The J segment lost 3 bases and the V segment lost 3 bases, leaving 14 bases of the junction unmatched.

The chain has TRBV10-3 and TRBJ2-1; D ambiguous. Trimming cost V 8 bases and J 0 bases, with 11 bases left between them. Germline lookup yields CDR1 ENHRY and CDR2 SYGVKD. The CDR3 extends over 14 amino acids. The CDR3 nucleotides read TGTGCCATCGGGCAGCAAGGCTCCTACAATGAGCAGTTCTTC. Translation: CAIGQQGSYNEQFF.

CDR3 sequence: CASSSLAGVSEQYF. The CDR3 bases are TGTGCCAGCAGTTCACTAGCGGGAGTTTCTGAGCAGTACTTC. The chain is built from TRBV27 and TRBJ2-7, with 11 bases aligning to TRBD2. With 4 bases clipped from V and 7 bases from J, the junction kept 6 bases outside the gene matches. The CDR3 has 14 residues. Germline V CDR1 and CDR2: MNHEY, SMNVEV (reference sequence).